Listed below are T cell receptor beta chains from one sample, sequenced in a study of patients and donors after allogeneic stem cell transplantation. TCRdb re-analysed the RT-PCR reads in MiXCR, keeping a single row per CDR3 protein. The sample holds 800,000 to 1,000,000 distinct CDR3 sequences, more than 15% seen once. The sample taken for sequencing was blood, either unsorted or a sorted T cell fraction (not recorded which). The receptor source for this set is a human donor who was either an allogeneic HSCT recipient or a stem cell or donor lymphocyte infusion donor (not recorded which). It is not recorded whose cells these are; they may come from a transplant donor. Both conserved end residues are part of each CDR3. The D gene is left open where the match is weak. Size values are once, few and many counts, or a class for expanded clones, and some rows have none.

clone size: .; D gene: .; V gene: TRBV29-1; J gene: TRBJ1-1; CDR3 DNA: TGCAGCGTCCCCTCAGGGAAGAGGACTGAAGCTTTCTTT; CDR3 protein: CSVPSGKRTEAFF
clone size: .; D gene: .; V gene: TRBV7-3; J gene: TRBJ2-1; CDR3 DNA: TGTGCCAGCAGCTTTGGGAGAGGCAATGAGCAGTTCTTC; CDR3 protein: CASSFGRGNEQFF
clone size: few; D gene: TRBD1; V gene: TRBV5-1; J gene: TRBJ1-4; CDR3 DNA: TGCGCCAGCAGCTTGGAGGGGGCGCATGAAAAACTGTTTTTT; CDR3 protein: CASSLEGAHEKLFF
clone size: few; D gene: TRBD2; V gene: TRBV20-1; J gene: TRBJ2-3; CDR3 DNA: TGCAGTGCTAGAGATCTGGCTAGCGGGGGGGTCGATACGCAGTATTTT; CDR3 protein: CSARDLASGGVDTQYF
clone size: .; D gene: .; V gene: TRBV7-2; J gene: TRBJ1-3; CDR3 DNA: TGTGCCAGCAGCTTAGTAAGGGCCTCTGGAAACACCATATATTTT; CDR3 protein: CASSLVRASGNTIYF
clone size: few; D gene: .; V gene: TRBV20-1; J gene: TRBJ2-4; CDR3 DNA: TGCAGTGCTTGCGTTCCCGCTGTAGGCAAAAACATTCAGTACTTC; CDR3 protein: CSACVPAVGKNIQYF
clone size: .; D gene: TRBD1; V gene: TRBV5-6; J gene: TRBJ2-2; CDR3 DNA: TGTGCCAGCAGCCGACAGGGCCTCTACACCGGGGAGCTGTTTTTT; CDR3 protein: CASSRQGLYTGELFF
clone size: few; D gene: .; V gene: TRBV20-1; J gene: TRBJ2-7; CDR3 DNA: TGCAGTGCTAGAGATAGACAGTACAAAGGGCACGAGCAGTACTTC; CDR3 protein: CSARDRQYKGHEQYF
clone size: few; D gene: TRBD1; V gene: TRBV11-1; J gene: TRBJ1-1; CDR3 DNA: TGTGCCAGCAGCTTAGGTTCGGAAATGGACAGGGTGAACACTGAAGCTTTCTTT; CDR3 protein: CASSLGSEMDRVNTEAFF
clone size: few; D gene: .; V gene: TRBV28; J gene: TRBJ1-2; CDR3 DNA: TGTGCCAGCAGTCCGATTCCGGCAGGAGGGGGGTATGGCTACACCTTC; CDR3 protein: CASSPIPAGGGYGYTF
clone size: few; D gene: TRBD1; V gene: TRBV4-2; J gene: TRBJ2-3; CDR3 DNA: TGTGCCAGCAGCCAAGAAGGCGTGAGGGGGCCAGATACGCAGTATTTT; CDR3 protein: CASSQEGVRGPDTQYF
clone size: .; D gene: TRBD1; V gene: TRBV13; J gene: TRBJ2-7; CDR3 DNA: TGTGCCAGCAGCCCCCGGGACAGGGTTGACGAGCAGTACTTC; CDR3 protein: CASSPRDRVDEQYF
clone size: .; D gene: .; V gene: TRBV7-9; J gene: TRBJ1-4; CDR3 DNA: TGTGCCAGCCAGCCGAGTAATGAAAAACTGTTTTTT; CDR3 protein: CASQPSNEKLFF
clone size: few; D gene: .; V gene: TRBV25-1; J gene: TRBJ1-2; CDR3 DNA: TGTGCCAGCAGTCCCCAAGGTTTTGTTAACTATGGCTACACCTTC; CDR3 protein: CASSPQGFVNYGYTF
clone size: .; D gene: TRBD1; V gene: TRBV7-6; J gene: TRBJ1-4; CDR3 DNA: TGTGCCAGCAGCTTACCGCCTTGGGACAGAGATGAAAAACTGTTTTTT; CDR3 protein: CASSLPPWDRDEKLFF
clone size: few; D gene: TRBD1; V gene: TRBV27; J gene: TRBJ2-2; CDR3 DNA: TGTGCCAGCAGTTTAGGGGACAGGGGAACGGGGGAGCTGTTTTTT; CDR3 protein: CASSLGDRGTGELFF
clone size: .; D gene: .; V gene: TRBV29-1; J gene: TRBJ1-1; CDR3 DNA: TGCAGCGTTGGGGGCTCTGAAGCTTTCTTT; CDR3 protein: CSVGGSEAFF
clone size: .; D gene: .; V gene: TRBV20-1; J gene: TRBJ1-2; CDR3 DNA: TGCAGTGCGCCCGGGCCCCTGATCGGGGGCGGCTACACCTTC; CDR3 protein: CSAPGPLIGGGYTF
clone size: .; D gene: TRBD2; V gene: TRBV20-1; J gene: TRBJ2-5; CDR3 DNA: TGCAGTGCCAGAGTATTGCCTAGCGGGTCCAAAGAGACCCAGTACTTC; CDR3 protein: CSARVLPSGSKETQYF
clone size: many; D gene: .; V gene: TRBV12-3/TRBV12-4; J gene: TRBJ2-1; CDR3 DNA: TGTGCCAGCAGTTTAGCGATGACCAATGAGCAGTTCTTC; CDR3 protein: CASSLAMTNEQFF
clone size: few; D gene: .; V gene: TRBV15; J gene: TRBJ1-3; CDR3 DNA: TGTGCCACCAGCAGAGTCCGCGCGACCGTTGGAAACACCATATATTTT; CDR3 protein: CATSRVRATVGNTIYF
clone size: .; D gene: .; V gene: TRBV3-1; J gene: TRBJ1-2; CDR3 DNA: TGTGCCAGCAGTCCAAGGGGGGAGGTCTATGGCTACACCTTC; CDR3 protein: CASSPRGEVYGYTF
clone size: .; D gene: .; V gene: TRBV5-1; J gene: TRBJ1-1; CDR3 DNA: TGCGCCAGCAGCCCCATCCCGGGGCAAACTGAAGCTTTCTTT; CDR3 protein: CASSPIPGQTEAFF
clone size: .; D gene: .; V gene: TRBV7-8; J gene: TRBJ1-1; CDR3 DNA: TGTGCCAGCAGCTTATTAAACAGGGACACTGAAGCTTTCTTT; CDR3 protein: CASSLLNRDTEAFF
clone size: few; D gene: .; V gene: TRBV7-9; J gene: TRBJ2-3; CDR3 DNA: TGTGCCAGCAGCTTTTTAGGGTCCGAGCGGATAGATACGCAGTATTTT; CDR3 protein: CASSFLGSERIDTQYF
clone size: few; D gene: TRBD2; V gene: TRBV12-3/TRBV12-4; J gene: TRBJ2-3; CDR3 DNA: TGTGCCAGCAAGGGACTAGCGGGAGATACGCAGTATTTT; CDR3 protein: CASKGLAGDTQYF
clone size: .; D gene: .; V gene: TRBV7-8; J gene: TRBJ2-1; CDR3 DNA: TGTGCCAGCAGCGCCCAGAGATCCTACAATGAGCAGTTCTTC; CDR3 protein: CASSAQRSYNEQFF
clone size: .; D gene: .; V gene: TRBV12-3/TRBV12-4; J gene: TRBJ1-4; CDR3 DNA: TGTGCCAGCAGTCCAAGGCCCCCCGGGGGTGAAAAACTGTTTTTT; CDR3 protein: CASSPRPPGGEKLFF
clone size: .; D gene: .; V gene: TRBV30; J gene: TRBJ1-5; CDR3 DNA: TGTGCCTGGAGTGTAGACCGTCAGCCCCAGCATTTT; CDR3 protein: CAWSVDRQPQHF
clone size: .; D gene: .; V gene: TRBV7-9; J gene: TRBJ1-2; CDR3 DNA: TGTGCCAGCACCAGCTCCCTCTATGGCTACACCTTC; CDR3 protein: CASTSSLYGYTF
clone size: few; D gene: .; V gene: TRBV7-8; J gene: TRBJ2-7; CDR3 DNA: TGTGCCAGCAGCTTATTTGGGGCGGTACCCTACGAGCAGTACTTC; CDR3 protein: CASSLFGAVPYEQYF
clone size: few; D gene: .; V gene: TRBV6-2/TRBV6-3; J gene: TRBJ1-1; CDR3 DNA: TGTGCCAGCATCAATACCTCCCCCACAGGGCACCGGAACACTGAAGCTTTCTTT; CDR3 protein: CASINTSPTGHRNTEAFF
clone size: few; D gene: .; V gene: TRBV30; J gene: TRBJ2-1; CDR3 DNA: TGTGCCTGGAGTGTACAGGGCACTCCTGAGCAGTTCTTC; CDR3 protein: CAWSVQGTPEQFF
clone size: few; D gene: .; V gene: TRBV7-9; J gene: TRBJ1-1; CDR3 DNA: TGTGCCAGCAGTCGGGAGTCTACTGAAGCTTTCTTT; CDR3 protein: CASSRESTEAFF
clone size: few; D gene: TRBD2; V gene: TRBV20-1; J gene: TRBJ2-4; CDR3 DNA: TGCAGTGCTAAAGCGGGGGGGCTCGGCAAAAACATTCAGTACTTC; CDR3 protein: CSAKAGGLGKNIQYF
clone size: many; D gene: .; V gene: TRBV5-1; J gene: TRBJ1-4; CDR3 DNA: TGCGCCAGCAGCGCGCCCGGGACCCATGAAAAACTGTTTTTT; CDR3 protein: CASSAPGTHEKLFF
clone size: .; D gene: .; V gene: TRBV9; J gene: TRBJ2-3; CDR3 DNA: TGTGCCAGCAGCGTAGTAGGGGCCGACACAGATACGCAGTATTTT; CDR3 protein: CASSVVGADTDTQYF